The present T cell receptor (beta chain) was sequenced within a study of OX40 agonist ivuxolimab in advanced cancers. Study conclusions and caveats: Antigen specificity was not determined for the expanded peripheral T cells.

Turning to this clone: Its antigen is still unknown.

Germline CDR1 is ENHRY and CDR2 is SYGVKD. This CDR3 contains 14 residues. The V end was cut by 3 bases, the J end by 5 bases, with 13 bases between. Repertoires were generated with immunoSEQ multiplex PCR, while TCRdb's copy carries only in-frame clones and drops some. The data contain tens of thousands of clones, nearly 85% of them seen just once; the ten biggest clones take up about 7.3%. Sample: CD4+ or CD8+ T cells sorted from blood, taken in a trial of the OX40 agonist ivuxolimab. This sequence joins TRBV10-3 and TRBJ1-1; D may be TRBD1 (6 bases). The source is an adult with an advanced solid tumor such as melanoma, head and neck, liver or kidney cancer. Here the CDR3 DNA reads TGTGCCATCAGTGATCCGGGGGCGTCTACTGAAGCTTTCTTT. Translated, it gives CAISDPGASTEAFF.